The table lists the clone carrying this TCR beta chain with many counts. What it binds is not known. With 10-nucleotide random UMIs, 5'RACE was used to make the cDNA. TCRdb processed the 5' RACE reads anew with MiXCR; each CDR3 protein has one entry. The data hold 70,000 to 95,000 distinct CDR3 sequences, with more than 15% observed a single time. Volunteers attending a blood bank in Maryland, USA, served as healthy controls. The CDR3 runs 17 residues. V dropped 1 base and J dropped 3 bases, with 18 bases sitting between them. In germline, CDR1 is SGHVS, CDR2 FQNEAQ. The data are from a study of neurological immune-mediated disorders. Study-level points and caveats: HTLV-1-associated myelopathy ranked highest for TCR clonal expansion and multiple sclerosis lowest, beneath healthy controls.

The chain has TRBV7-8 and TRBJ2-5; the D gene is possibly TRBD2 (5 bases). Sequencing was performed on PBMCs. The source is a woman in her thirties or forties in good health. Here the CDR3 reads CASSLGVMRVREETQYF. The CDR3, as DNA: TGTGCCAGCAGCTTAGGCGTTATGCGGGTCCGCGAAGAGACCCAGTACTTC.